These 3 T cell receptor beta chains share one sample of origin, sequenced in a study of blood T cell repertoires in COVID-19. Sequencing was performed with immunoSEQ multiplex PCR; in TCRdb, only in-frame clones are kept and a portion is missing. The table records 150,000 or so clones, 88% of them present only once. Specimen: peripheral blood. All receptors come from a human donor in a cohort sampled during active COVID-19.

CDR3 loop: CASSQEQDSGANVLTF. As DNA, the CDR3 is TGTGCCAGCAGCCAAGAGCAGGACTCTGGGGCCAACGTCCTGACTTTC. This rearrangement joins TRBV14 to TRBJ2-6; D ambiguous. Trimming took 0 bases from V and 0 from J, leaving 6 bases between them. The CDR3 is 16 residues long. CDR1 is SGHDN and CDR2 is FVKESK in the germline V gene.

The gene calls are TRBV6-5 and TRBJ2-6, with TRBD1 as a possible D gene (6 bases). There are 15 residues in the CDR3. Germline values: CDR1 MNHEY, CDR2 SVGAGI. With 11 bases removed from V and 0 bases from J, the gap between germline ends came to 14 bases. The CDR3 bases are TGTGCCGCCAGAGACAGGAACTCTGGGGCCAACGTCCTGACTTTC. Amino acid sequence: CAARDRNSGANVLTF.

This clone was counted a single time. The chain couples TRBV19 to TRBJ2-7; weak D call: TRBD2 (5 bases). This CDR3 has 13 residues. CDR1 and CDR2 (germline): LNHDA, SQIVND (reference sequence). V shed 5 bases and J shed 5 bases, with 13 bases lying between them. CDR3 region: CASSPRGKDEQYF. Here the CDR3 DNA reads TGTGCCAGTAGTCCTAGAGGGAAGGACGAGCAGTACTTC.